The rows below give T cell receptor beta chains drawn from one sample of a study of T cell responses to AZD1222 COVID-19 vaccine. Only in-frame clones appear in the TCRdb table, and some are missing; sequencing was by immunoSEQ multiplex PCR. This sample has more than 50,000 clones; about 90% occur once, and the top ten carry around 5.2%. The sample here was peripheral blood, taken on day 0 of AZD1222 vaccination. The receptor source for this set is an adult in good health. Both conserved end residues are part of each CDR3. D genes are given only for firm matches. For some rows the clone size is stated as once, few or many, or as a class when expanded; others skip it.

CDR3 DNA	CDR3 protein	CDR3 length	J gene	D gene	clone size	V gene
TGTGCCAGCTGCCGCACACCGGGACAGCCGTTTTGCTACACCTTC	CASCRTPGQPFCYTF	15	TRBJ1-2	TRBD1	NA	TRBV7-2
TGTGCCAGCAGGCCGGGACTAGGTTCCTACGAGCAGTACTTC	CASRPGLGSYEQYF	14	TRBJ2-7	TRBD2	once	TRBV2
TGTGCCAGCAGATCACCCGGGACAGACTATGGCTACACCTTC	CASRSPGTDYGYTF	14	TRBJ1-2	TRBD1	NA	TRBV6-5
TGTGCCAGTAGTATGAGGGCCGGGGAGCTGTTTTTT	CASSMRAGELFF	12	TRBJ2-2	NA	few	TRBV19
TGTGCCAGCAGCCCGCGGCCCACCGGGGAGCTGTTTTTT	CASSPRPTGELFF	13	TRBJ2-2	NA	few	TRBV7-3
TGTGCCAGCAAGGCCGGCTCCTACACTGAAGCTTTCTTT	CASKAGSYTEAFF	13	TRBJ1-1	NA	NA	TRBV6-5
TGTGCCAGCTCCTCGGGGCTCATCACCTACAATGAGCAGTTCTTC	CASSSGLITYNEQFF	15	TRBJ2-1	NA	NA	TRBV18
TGTGCCAGCAGCCAATCGACTAGCTATGAGACCCAGTACTTC	CASSQSTSYETQYF	14	TRBJ2-5	TRBD2	once	TRBV3-1/TRBV3-2
TGTGCCAGCAGTTACACCGGGGAGCTGTTTTTT	CASSYTGELFF	11	TRBJ2-2	NA	NA	TRBV2
TGTGCCAGCAGCAACGACAGGGGCGCGAACACCGGGGAGCTGTTTTTT	CASSNDRGANTGELFF	16	TRBJ2-2	TRBD1	NA	TRBV5-6
TGTGCCAGTAGTATTCCGGGGGATCAGCCCCAGCATTTT	CASSIPGDQPQHF	13	TRBJ1-5	NA	NA	TRBV19
TGTGCCAGCAGTGAAGTGAATAGCAATCAGCCCCAGCATTTT	CASSEVNSNQPQHF	14	TRBJ1-5	NA	NA	TRBV2
TGTGCCAGCACTCGACAGGGAACCAACTATGGCTACACCTTC	CASTRQGTNYGYTF	14	TRBJ1-2	TRBD1	NA	TRBV6-5
TGTGCCAGCAGCCCGCGACAGGGGACAGATACGCAGTATTTT	CASSPRQGTDTQYF	14	TRBJ2-3	TRBD1	NA	TRBV7-9
TGCGCCAGCAGCTTGGCCAACGGGGGGGCCACAGATACGCAGTATTTT	CASSLANGGATDTQYF	16	TRBJ2-3	TRBD2	once	TRBV5-1
TGTGCCAGCAGCCTACAGGGGGCCCCTGGAAACACCATATATTTT	CASSLQGAPGNTIYF	15	TRBJ1-3	TRBD1	NA	TRBV7-6